Following are 9 T cell receptor beta chains from one sample sequenced in a study of response to subunit inactivated influenza vaccine. MiXCR was run by TCRdb on the RT-PCR reads, yielding one entry per CDR3 protein. In the table there are some 500,000 distinct CDR3 sequences, around 25% of which are singletons. The material was CD4+ T cells sorted from PBMCs, obtained about 5 days after vaccination. The receptor source for this set is a man in his fifties or sixties who received an inactivated influenza vaccine.

This rearrangement joins TRBV5-8 to TRBJ2-1; 11 nucleotides match TRBD1. CDR1 and CDR2 (germline): SGHTS, YDEGEE. The CDR3 is 15 residues long. Trimming removed 1 base from V and 8 bases from J; junction bases left unmatched: 5. The CDR3 DNA reads TGTGCCAGCAGCTTGAGGACAGGGGGCCCGGATGAGCAGTTCTTC. This encodes CASSLRTGGPDEQFF. Filled out from reference TRBV5-8 and TRBJ2-1, the complete variable domain reads EAGVTQSPTHLIKTRGQQATLRCSPISGHTSVYWYQQALGLGLQFLLWYDEGEERNRGNFPPRFSGRQFPNYSSELNVNALELEDSALYLCASSLRTGGPDEQFFGPGTRLTVL.

The rearrangement joins TRBV5-1 to TRBJ2-1; 10 positions match TRBD2. CDR3 length: 15 residues. V lost 4 bases, J lost 5 bases, and 6 bases stayed unmatched. Germline values: CDR1 SGHRS, CDR2 YFSETQ. The CDR3 here is CASSPGLADNNEQFF. As DNA, the CDR3 is TGCGCCAGCAGCCCTGGACTAGCGGATAACAATGAGCAGTTCTTC.

V is TRBV28 and J is TRBJ2-1, with D possibly being TRBD2 (6 bases). V was cut by 6 bases and J by 3 bases, with 15 bases left in between. The germline CDR1 and CDR2 sequences are MDHEN and SYDVKM. The CDR3 consists of 15 residues. For the CDR3, the DNA is TGTGCCAGCAGCCCCCCGCGGGGACTCTACAATGAGCAGTTCTTC. The encoded protein is CASSPPRGLYNEQFF. Variable domain in full (rest from reference TRBV28 and TRBJ2-1): DVKVTQSSRYLVKRTGEKVFLECVQDMDHENMFWYRQDPGLGLRLIYFSYDVKMKEKGDIPEGYSVSREKKERFSLILESASTNQTSMYLCASSPPRGLYNEQFFGPGTRLTVL.

The chain links TRBV7-8 to TRBJ2-5, with D tentatively TRBD1 (5 bases). Germline CDR1 and CDR2: SGHVS and FQNEAQ. The CDR3 has 15 amino acids. Trimming shortened V by 3 bases and J by 1 base, and 12 bases separated the two germline ends. The CDR3 here is CASSFLQARQETQYF. CDR3 bases: TGTGCCAGCAGCTTTTTACAGGCGCGCCAAGAGACCCAGTACTTC.

This clonotype was found a few times. This chain links TRBV5-6 with TRBJ1-1; no clear D gene. This CDR3 is 19 amino acids long. Trimming shortened V by 1 base and J by 1 base, and 23 bases separated the two germline ends. CDR1 and CDR2 from the germline V gene are SGHDT and YYEEEE. As DNA, the CDR3 is TGTGCCAGCAGCTTGTTAAGTAGTCGGGTTCGAGTTTCGAACACTGAAGCTTTCTTT. This encodes CASSLLSSRVRVSNTEAFF.

The chain is built from TRBV27 and TRBJ2-4; no clear D. Germline V lookup: CDR1 MNHEY, CDR2 SMNVEV (reference sequence). The CDR3 extends over 16 amino acids. The V gene lost 4 bases and the J gene lost 1 base, with 14 bases spanning the gap. For the CDR3, the DNA is TGTGCCAGCAGTTCCAACACTGGAGCGGCCAAAAACATTCAGTACTTC. As protein: CASSSNTGAAKNIQYF.

The genes are TRBV7-2 and TRBJ1-2, with 11 bases lining up with TRBD1. Germline loops: CDR1 SGHTA, CDR2 FQGNSA. This CDR3 has 12 amino acids. J lost 13 bases, V lost 4 bases, and 5 bases had no gene match. CDR3 in amino acids: CASSSTGTGGTF. In nucleotides, the CDR3 is TGTGCCAGCAGCTCTACCGGGACAGGGGGCACCTTC.

This clonotype was picked up many times. Compared with germline, one end of the junction differs, possibly owing to a read error. The rearrangement links TRBV5-1 to TRBJ2-5; 8 bases line up with TRBD2. The V gene's germline CDR1 is SGHRS and CDR2 YFSETQ. The CDR3 has 14 amino acids. The CDR3 bases are TGTGCCAGCAGCCCCGGGAGGGGCCAAGAGACCCAGTACTTC. It codes for CASSPGRGQETQYF. Complete variable domain (other parts from reference TRBV5-1 and TRBJ2-5): KAGVTQTPRYLIKTRGQQVTLSCSPISGHRSVSWYQQTPGQGLQFLFEYFSETQRNKGNFPGRFSGRQFSNSRSEMNVSTLELGDSALYLCASSPGRGQETQYFGPGTRLLVL.

The rearrangement links TRBV5-1 to TRBJ2-7; 9 nucleotides align to TRBD2. With 4 bases clipped from V and 4 bases from J, the junction kept 6 bases outside the gene matches. This CDR3 contains 14 residues. CDR1 is SGHRS and CDR2 is YFSETQ in the germline V gene. Written as DNA, the CDR3 is TGCGCCAGCAGCCAAAGACTAGCGGTTTACGAGCAGTACTTC. Translation gives CASSQRLAVYEQYF.